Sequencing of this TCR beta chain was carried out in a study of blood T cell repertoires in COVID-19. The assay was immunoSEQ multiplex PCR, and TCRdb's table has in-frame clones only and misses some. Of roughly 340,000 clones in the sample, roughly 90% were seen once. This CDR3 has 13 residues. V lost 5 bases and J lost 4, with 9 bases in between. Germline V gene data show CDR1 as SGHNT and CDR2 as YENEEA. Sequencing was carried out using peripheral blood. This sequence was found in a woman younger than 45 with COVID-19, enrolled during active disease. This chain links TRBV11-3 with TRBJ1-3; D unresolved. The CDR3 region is CASSPDWGNTIYF. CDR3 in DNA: TGTGCCAGCAGCCCGGACTGGGGAAACACCATATATTTT.